This T cell receptor beta chain was captured by sequencing in a study of blood T cell repertoires in COVID-19. Looking at the study overall: PBMCs, B-cell-depleted T cells, or T cells provided the cDNA or gDNA that made up the material.

Sequenced by immunoSEQ multiplex PCR; TCRdb stores in-frame clones only, minus some. This sample has a few hundred thousand clones, with approximately 86% found just once. The germline V gene encodes CDR1 SGHTA and CDR2 FQGNSA. The CDR3 is 13 residues long. V lost 1 base and J 6 bases, leaving 8 bases between the germline ends. The chain joins TRBV7-2 to TRBJ2-3, with D maybe TRBD2 (5 bases). Sequences were obtained from PBMCs or T cells enriched from blood (not recorded which). This clonotype was obtained from a woman aged 60 to 75 who had recovered from COVID-19. The CDR3 nucleotides read TGTGCCAGCAGCTTAGGAGGGTTGGATACGCAGTATTTT. Amino acid sequence: CASSLGGLDTQYF. The whole variable domain, filled in from reference TRBV7-2 and TRBJ2-3, reads GAGVSQSPSNKVTEKGKDVELRCDPISGHTALYWYRQSLGQGLEFLIYFQGNSAPDKSGLPSDRFSAERTGGSVSTLTIQRTQQEDSAVYLCASSLGGLDTQYFGPGTRLTVL.